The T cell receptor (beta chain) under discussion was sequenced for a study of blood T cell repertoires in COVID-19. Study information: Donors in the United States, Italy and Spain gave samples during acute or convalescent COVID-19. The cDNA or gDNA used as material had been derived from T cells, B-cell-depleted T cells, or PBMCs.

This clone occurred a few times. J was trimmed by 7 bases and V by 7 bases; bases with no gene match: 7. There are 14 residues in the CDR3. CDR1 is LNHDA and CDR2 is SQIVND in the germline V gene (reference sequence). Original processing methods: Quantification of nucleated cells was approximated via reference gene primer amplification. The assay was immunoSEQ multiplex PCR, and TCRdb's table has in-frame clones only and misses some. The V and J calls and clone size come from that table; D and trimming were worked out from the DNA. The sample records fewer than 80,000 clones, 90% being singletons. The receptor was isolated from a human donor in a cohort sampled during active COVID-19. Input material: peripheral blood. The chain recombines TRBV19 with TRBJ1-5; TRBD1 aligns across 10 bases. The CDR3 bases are TGTGCCAGTAACGACAGGGGGCTCAGGCAGCCCCAGCATTTT. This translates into CASNDRGLRQPQHF.